This is a list of T cell receptor beta chains from one sample in a study of T cells after somatic rescue of genetic block. Some clones are missing from TCRdb's copy, which holds only in-frame ones; the method was immunoSEQ multiplex PCR. The sample has about 88,000 clones; approximately 90% are singletons. The sequenced sample was peripheral blood mononuclear cells (PBMCs). Source of these receptors: a woman between 18 and 29 years old. The CDR3 runs from the conserved cysteine through the conserved F or W. Each record gives: J gene, V gene, CDR3 protein.

j_gene: TRBJ1-2; v_gene: TRBV6-1; CDR3aa: CASRDGPNYGYTF
j_gene: TRBJ1-2; v_gene: TRBV5-5; CDR3aa: CASSLVSGVGYTF
j_gene: TRBJ2-7; v_gene: TRBV7-7; CDR3aa: CASSLEGNYEQYF
j_gene: TRBJ2-7; v_gene: TRBV27; CDR3aa: CASTRAGGYEQYF
j_gene: TRBJ2-1; v_gene: TRBV9; CDR3aa: CASSVGQGAEQFF
j_gene: TRBJ2-1; v_gene: TRBV19; CDR3aa: CASRPREGFYNEQFF
j_gene: TRBJ2-7; v_gene: TRBV7-9; CDR3aa: CASSPTRASYEQYF
j_gene: TRBJ2-2; v_gene: TRBV28; CDR3aa: CASSLFWGTQRPTGELFF
j_gene: TRBJ1-5; v_gene: TRBV2; CDR3aa: CASSEWTANQPQHF
j_gene: TRBJ2-5; v_gene: TRBV6-4; CDR3aa: CASSPLAGGPETQYF
j_gene: TRBJ2-6; v_gene: TRBV6-5; CDR3aa: CASSYKRAPSVLTF
j_gene: TRBJ2-7; v_gene: TRBV30; CDR3aa: CAWRLQGSSYEQYF
j_gene: TRBJ2-7; v_gene: TRBV15; CDR3aa: CATSRSRRDRGSYEQYF
j_gene: TRBJ2-7; v_gene: TRBV2; CDR3aa: CASREQPAYEQYF
j_gene: TRBJ1-2; v_gene: TRBV15; CDR3aa: CATSRDLRGANGYTF
j_gene: TRBJ2-1; v_gene: TRBV15; CDR3aa: CATSRDGGNNEQFF
j_gene: TRBJ2-7; v_gene: TRBV5-1; CDR3aa: CASSSGTKGLEQYF